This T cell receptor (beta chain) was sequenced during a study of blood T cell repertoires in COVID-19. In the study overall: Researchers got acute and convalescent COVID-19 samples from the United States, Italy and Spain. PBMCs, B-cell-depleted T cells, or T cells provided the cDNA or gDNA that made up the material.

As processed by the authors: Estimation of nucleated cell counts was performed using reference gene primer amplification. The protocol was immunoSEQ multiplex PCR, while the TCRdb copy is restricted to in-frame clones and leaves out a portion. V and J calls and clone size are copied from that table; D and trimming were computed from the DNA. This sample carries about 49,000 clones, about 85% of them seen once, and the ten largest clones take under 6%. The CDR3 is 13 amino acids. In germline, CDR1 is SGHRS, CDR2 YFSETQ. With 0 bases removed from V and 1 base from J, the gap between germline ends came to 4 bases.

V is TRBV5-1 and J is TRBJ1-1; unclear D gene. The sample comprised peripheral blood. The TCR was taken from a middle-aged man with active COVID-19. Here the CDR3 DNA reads TGCGCCAGCAGCTTGGGAGGGAACACTGAAGCTTTCTTT. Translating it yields CASSLGGNTEAFF. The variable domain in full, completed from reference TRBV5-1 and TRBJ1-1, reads KAGVTQTPRYLIKTRGQQVTLSCSPISGHRSVSWYQQTPGQGLQFLFEYFSETQRNKGNFPGRFSGRQFSNSRSEMNVSTLELGDSALYLCASSLGGNTEAFFGQGTRLTVV.